The rows below give T cell receptor beta chains drawn from one sample of a study of neurological immune-mediated disorders. TCRdb passed the 5' RACE reads through MiXCR, listing each CDR3 protein once. The sample has about 120,000 distinct CDR3 sequences; roughly 3.4% are singletons. Sequencing used PBMCs. These receptors all stem from a woman aged 30 to 39 with multiple sclerosis. Each CDR3 is given with its conserved first and last residue. The D gene is left open where the match is weak. Not all rows give a size; the values are once, few, many and, for expanded clones, a class.

CDR3	DNA	V	D	size	J
CSARVGTGGTEAFF	TGCAGTGCTAGAGTAGGGACAGGGGGCACTGAAGCTTTCTTT	TRBV20-1	TRBD1	.	TRBJ1-1
CASSKAAGTALPFANTGELFF	TGTGCCAGCAGCAAAGCAGCCGGGACAGCCCTTCCGTTCGCGAACACCGGGGAGCTGTTTTTT	TRBV21-1	.	many	TRBJ2-2
CASSFSLAREQYF	TGTGCCAGCAGTTTTTCTCTAGCGAGGGAGCAGTACTTC	TRBV12-3/TRBV12-4	.	many	TRBJ2-7
CASSSRRSSYEQYF	TGTGCCAGCAGCTCCCGGCGCAGCTCCTACGAGCAGTACTTC	TRBV5-8	.	many	TRBJ2-7
CASSPLEGRWARNEKLFF	TGTGCCAGCAGCCCCCTTGAAGGCCGGTGGGCGCGTAATGAAAAACTGTTTTTT	TRBV7-2	.	many	TRBJ1-4
CASSFQSDIQYF	TGTGCCAGCAGCTTCCAATCGGACATTCAGTACTTC	TRBV5-6	.	many	TRBJ2-4
CASSVIPLTQYNEQFF	TGTGCCAGCAGCGTGATCCCTCTGACTCAGTACAATGAGCAGTTCTTC	TRBV9	.	many	TRBJ2-1
CSARRTSYEQYF	TGCAGTGCTAGAAGGACCTCATACGAGCAGTACTTC	TRBV20-1	.	many	TRBJ2-7
CASSLDASPNEQYF	TGTGCCAGCAGCTTAGACGCGTCCCCCAACGAGCAGTACTTC	TRBV7-2	.	many	TRBJ2-7
CSVASGSGGYTF	TGCAGTGTCGCTTCAGGATCGGGTGGCTACACCTTC	TRBV20-1	.	many	TRBJ1-2
CSAADRGRRANYGYTF	TGCAGTGCCGCTGACAGGGGGCGCAGAGCTAACTATGGCTACACCTTC	TRBV20-1	TRBD1	many	TRBJ1-2
CASSLDPSSYNEQFF	TGTGCCAGCAGCTTGGACCCGAGCTCCTACAATGAGCAGTTCTTC	TRBV5-5	.	many	TRBJ2-1
CASSRNRVAEQYF	TGTGCCAGCAGCCGCAATCGGGTGGCCGAGCAGTACTTC	TRBV27	.	few	TRBJ2-7
CASSAEQGIEQYF	TGTGCCAGCAGCGCTGAACAGGGGATTGAGCAGTACTTC	TRBV9	TRBD1	many	TRBJ2-7
CASSLPTGAKNIQYF	TGTGCCAGCAGCTTACCCACAGGGGCCAAAAACATTCAGTACTTC	TRBV7-8	.	many	TRBJ2-4
CASSAGQYNEQFF	TGTGCCAGTAGTGCCGGACAGTACAATGAGCAGTTCTTC	TRBV19	.	many	TRBJ2-1
CSASPGLAGRDTQYF	TGCAGTGCTAGTCCGGGGCTAGCGGGGCGGGATACGCAGTATTTT	TRBV20-1	TRBD2	many	TRBJ2-3
CASRRRTGNTEAFF	TGTGCCAGCAGAAGGAGGACAGGGAACACTGAAGCTTTCTTT	TRBV6-2/TRBV6-3	TRBD1	few	TRBJ1-1
CSASSAGNYEQYF	TGCAGTGCTAGCTCAGCGGGAAACTACGAGCAGTACTTC	TRBV20-1	TRBD2	many	TRBJ2-7
CSAEQGDASGYTF	TGCAGCGCCGAACAGGGAGACGCTAGCGGCTACACCTTC	TRBV29-1	.	many	TRBJ1-2
CASSLEVLPGDGYTF	TGTGCCAGCAGCTTAGAGGTTCTCCCTGGAGATGGCTACACCTTC	TRBV11-2	.	many	TRBJ1-2
CSASDSGSPETQYF	TGCAGTGCTAGTGATAGCGGGAGTCCAGAGACCCAGTACTTC	TRBV20-1	TRBD2	many	TRBJ2-5
CASSFPANYGYTF	TGTGCCAGCAGTTTCCCGGCTAACTATGGCTACACCTTC	TRBV12-3/TRBV12-4	.	many	TRBJ1-2
CASSQQKIGQQFF	TGCGCCAGCAGCCAACAAAAAATCGGTCAGCAGTTCTTC	TRBV4-3	.	many	TRBJ2-1
CSARQGSYNEQFF	TGCAGTGCTAGACAGGGCTCCTACAATGAGCAGTTCTTC	TRBV20-1	.	many	TRBJ2-1
CAIAARGAGGVDTQYF	TGTGCCATCGCGGCCCGGGGCGCGGGGGGCGTAGATACGCAGTATTTT	TRBV10-3	TRBD2	few	TRBJ2-3
CASSPEGRVTEAFF	TGCGCCAGCAGCCCTGAGGGGCGGGTCACTGAAGCTTTCTTT	TRBV5-1	.	many	TRBJ1-1
CAISDREGNKTQNF	TGTGCCATCAGTGACAGGGAAGGCAATAAGACCCAGAATTTT	TRBV10-3	.	few	TRBJ1-5
CSARITLGFGYTF	TGCAGTGCTAGAATAACCCTGGGTTTTGGCTACACCTTC	TRBV20-1	.	many	TRBJ1-2
CASSQSRGSYNEQFF	TGTGCCAGCAGTCAAAGCAGGGGTTCCTACAATGAGCAGTTCTTC	TRBV27	.	many	TRBJ2-1
CASSYGGSTDTQYF	TGTGCCAGCAGTTATGGGGGAAGCACAGATACGCAGTATTTT	TRBV27	.	many	TRBJ2-3
CSARPLPSGGRGGEQFF	TGCAGTGCTAGACCCTTACCTAGCGGGGGGAGGGGCGGTGAGCAGTTCTTC	TRBV20-1	TRBD2	many	TRBJ2-1
CASSVRRGSSDTQYF	TGTGCCAGTAGTGTGCGCAGGGGGTCATCAGATACGCAGTATTTT	TRBV19	TRBD1	many	TRBJ2-3
CASSKSNEQFF	TGTGCCAGCAGCAAAAGCAATGAGCAGTTCTTC	TRBV12-3/TRBV12-4	.	many	TRBJ2-1
CASSQAGRYEQYF	TGTGCCAGCAGCCAAGCAGGCCGATACGAGCAGTACTTC	TRBV3-1	.	many	TRBJ2-7
CASSLATEDYNEQFF	TGCGCCAGCAGCTTGGCCACGGAAGACTACAATGAGCAGTTCTTC	TRBV5-1	.	many	TRBJ2-1
CASSSDSKGEAFF	TGTGCCAGCAGCTCCGACAGTAAAGGTGAAGCTTTCTTT	TRBV6-5	.	many	TRBJ1-1
CSARDLSGYGYTF	TGCAGTGCTAGGGATCTCAGTGGGTATGGCTACACCTTC	TRBV20-1	.	many	TRBJ1-2
CASSFNPGFRYGYTF	TGTGCCAGCAGTTTCAACCCGGGGTTCCGCTATGGCTACACCTTC	TRBV2	.	many	TRBJ1-2
CASTPPRGHTEAFF	TGTGCCAGCACCCCCCCGCGGGGCCACACTGAAGCTTTCTTT	TRBV7-8	.	many	TRBJ1-1
CASSYRLSTPNEQFF	TGTGCCAGCAGTTACCGGCTTAGCACCCCCAATGAGCAGTTCTTC	TRBV6-2/TRBV6-3	.	many	TRBJ2-1
CASSLGTDPGNTIYF	TGTGCCAGCAGCTTAGGAACAGACCCTGGAAACACCATATATTTT	TRBV7-7	.	few	TRBJ1-3
CASSLVGLGYTF	TGTGCCAGCAGCTTAGTAGGGCTTGGCTACACCTTC	TRBV7-9	.	many	TRBJ1-2
CSASDVRGGYTF	TGCAGTGCTAGCGACGTAAGAGGGGGCTACACCTTC	TRBV20-1	.	many	TRBJ1-2
CASSPDRRPYGYTF	TGTGCCAGCAGCCCAGACAGGCGACCGTATGGCTACACCTTC	TRBV3-1	.	many	TRBJ1-2
CSARGGGLSSYNSPLHF	TGCAGTGCTAGAGGGGGGGGGTTGAGCTCCTATAATTCACCCCTCCACTTT	TRBV20-1	.	many	TRBJ1-6
CASSLDIVSNNSPLHF	TGCGCCAGCAGCTTGGATATCGTTTCCAATAATTCACCCCTCCACTTT	TRBV5-1	.	many	TRBJ1-6
CASSRTGEDGELFF	TGCGCCAGCAGCCGGACAGGGGAGGACGGGGAGCTGTTTTTT	TRBV5-1	TRBD1	few	TRBJ2-2
CSVFRDTQYF	TGCAGCGTTTTTAGGGATACGCAGTATTTT	TRBV29-1	.	many	TRBJ2-3
CSAHKSGLEGYTF	TGCAGCGCCCACAAGTCAGGGTTGGAAGGCTACACCTTC	TRBV29-1	.	many	TRBJ1-2
CASSQGSGTEQFF	TGTGCCAGCAGCCAAGGATCCGGGACAGAGCAGTTCTTC	TRBV14	.	many	TRBJ2-1
CASSQDAGDYGYTF	TGCGCCAGCAGCCAAGATGCAGGAGACTATGGCTACACCTTC	TRBV4-3	.	many	TRBJ1-2
CAWSVGVNTEAFF	TGTGCCTGGAGTGTCGGCGTGAACACTGAAGCTTTCTTT	TRBV30	.	.	TRBJ1-1
CASSLVGSGSHQPQHF	TGCGCCAGCAGCCTTGTAGGGTCCGGGTCACACCAGCCCCAGCATTTT	TRBV4-1	.	many	TRBJ1-5